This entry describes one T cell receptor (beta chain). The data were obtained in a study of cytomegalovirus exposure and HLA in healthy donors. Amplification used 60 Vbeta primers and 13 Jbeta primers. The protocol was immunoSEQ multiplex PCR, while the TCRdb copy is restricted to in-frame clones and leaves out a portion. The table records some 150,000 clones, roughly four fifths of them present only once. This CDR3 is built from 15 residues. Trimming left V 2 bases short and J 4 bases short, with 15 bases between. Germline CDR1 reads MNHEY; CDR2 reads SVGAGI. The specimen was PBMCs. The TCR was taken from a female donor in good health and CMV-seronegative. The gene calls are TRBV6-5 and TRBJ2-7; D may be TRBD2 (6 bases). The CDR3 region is CASSYTYTGLYEQYF. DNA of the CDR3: TGTGCCAGCAGTTACACGTACACAGGACTATACGAGCAGTACTTC.